This T cell receptor beta chain stems from a study of blood T cells in healthy people across ages (dated by TCRdb to about 2015). Regarding the research as a whole: In model experiments, roughly one uniquely barcoded TCR beta cDNA molecule per two T cells was captured by template switching. Donors of different ages were randomly distributed across sequencing lanes to avoid experimental bias. Using the same blood draw, the study looked at two additional independent replicas of 1 million unique cDNA reads for two donors, one aged 18 to 29 and the other aged 80 or older. The donors were split into four age groups: young (average 16 years), middle-aged (around 37), aged (approximately 60) and long-lived (over 80). Using deep sequencing normalized with unique cDNA molecular identifiers, the study measured how TCR beta repertoire diversity changes with age. The paper as a whole reports these results and caveats: Conclusive comparison of naive and antigen-experienced compartments was prevented by the profiling of bulk unsorted PBMCs. Estimates of total diversity based on one million sequenced T cells were considered lower bounds and underestimates. The long-lived group showed more naive CD4+ T cells, fewer expanded clones and increased TCR diversity than the aged group, suggesting age selection. Observed TCR beta diversity correlated strongly with the percentage of naive T cells measured by flow cytometry. As age increased, observed TCR beta diversity per million T cells dropped in a roughly linear way, and a significant reduction was already evident by age roughly 40. Because donor CMV infection status was unknown, age-related changes in expanded clonotypes were potentially confounded.

Library preparation used 5' RACE. Data came from an Illumina HiSeq 2500. A second about 7 to 12 cycle PCR used a sample-barcoded 5' primer and a J-beta primer mix. A unique molecular identifier was introduced onto each TCR beta cDNA molecule by a template-switch 5' adaptor carrying 12 random nucleotides. Each sample yielded at least 2.5 million CDR3-containing paired-end reads. First-strand cDNA synthesis was performed from all RNA using the Mint cDNA synthesis kit, with priming by a TRBC-specific oligonucleotide. All cDNA was treated with uracil-DNA glycosylase and then went through a first 18-cycle PCR with the universal primers M1SS and BC2_uni_R. As for how the authors treated the data: For normalization, 1 million high-quality reads were randomly selected from each sample, with every read carrying a distinct molecular identifier. Reads with shared molecular identifiers were discarded instead of being binned into consensus sequences. CDR3 identification, clonotype clustering and error correction used MiTCR with a Q25 quality threshold and the strictest error-elimination algorithm. Lower-bound total TCR beta diversity was estimated with a nonparametric unseen species model using Euler transformation. Using fastp trimming at Q25 and MiXCR clonotype assembly, TCRdb reanalyzed the public sequencing data and kept in-frame beta chains. One record per CDR3 amino acid sequence lists the most common genes and DNA. In this record, the V and J calls reflect TCRdb's handling and not the investigators' own analysis. Within this sample are around 780,000 distinct CDR3 sequences, with 56% of them counted one time only. The ten largest clones add up to roughly 24% of the sample.

From the germline V gene (reference sequence), CDR1 is DFQATT and CDR2 is SNEGSKA. A distance of 11 bases separates the germline ends of V and J, which lose 0 bases and 1 base respectively. The CDR3 has 15 amino acids, counting the end cysteine and phenylalanine. The DNA shown is the 45-base CDR3, in frame from base 1. Donors were a few dozen systemically healthy Caucasian individuals from Russia aged roughly 6 to 95 years. Roughly 9 milliliters of peripheral blood were drawn from each donor into EDTA-treated Vacutainer tubes. Ficoll-Paque density-gradient centrifugation was used to isolate PBMCs, with at least 6 million per sample. Trizol reagent was used to extract total RNA from PBMCs, with at least 5.5 micrograms per sample. For every donor, an aliquot of PBMCs went through flow cytometry to measure the percentages of naive CD45RAhigh/CD27high T cells. Of note for this clonotype: Its antigen remains unidentified. No per-base quality is available; no much larger clone lies one base away.

The chain is made from TRBV20-1 and TRBJ2-3, with the D gene not clear enough to name. The TCR sequence derives from a man in his forties in good health. Sample: blood. The sequenced DNA is TGCAGTGCTAGAGACTCGGACCTGGGCACAGATACGCAGTATTTT. Translated, this gives CSARDSDLGTDTQYF.